Listed here is a single T cell receptor (beta chain). This record belongs to a study of blood T cell repertoires in COVID-19. About the research overall: Acute and convalescent COVID-19 specimens originated in the United States, Italy and Spain. In each case, the material was cDNA or gDNA derived from T cells, B-cell-depleted T cells, or PBMCs.

Per the original data handling: Scientists estimated how many nucleated cells there were by amplifying reference gene primers. Only in-frame clones appear in the TCRdb table, and some are missing; sequencing was by immunoSEQ multiplex PCR. The V and J calls and clone size come from that table; D and trimming were worked out from the DNA. The sample gives 110,000 to 150,000 clones, about 91% of which show up once; roughly 1.4% is in the top ten. Germline CDR1 is GTSNPN and CDR2 is SVGIG (reference sequence). There are 13 residues in the CDR3. The V and J ends lost 3 bases and 3 bases respectively, with 8 bases between them.

V usage is TRBV30 and J usage is TRBJ1-4; D remains ambiguous. This clonotype was sampled from an older woman with acute or convalescent COVID-19. The sample comprised peripheral blood. CDR3 sequence (DNA): TGTGCCTGGAGGCAGGCCTCTAATGAAAAACTGTTTTTT. Protein sequence: CAWRQASNEKLFF.